This entry lists 20 T cell receptor beta chains sequenced from one sample in a study of shared clonotypes between healthy human individuals. Some clones are missing from TCRdb's copy, which holds only in-frame ones; the method was immunoSEQ multiplex PCR. The sample shows 600,000 or so clones, more than 95% of them seen only once. CD45RO-negative cells were positively selected for CCR7, leaving out terminally differentiated effector memory CD45RA+ cells. The sequencing sample was made of naive CD8+ T cells sorted from blood. These receptors were obtained from a young man in good health.

The J gene is TRBJ2-1, the V gene TRBV7-2; 10 bases line up with TRBD2. V lost 5 bases to trimming and J lost 4 bases; unmatched junction nucleotides: 11. Germline V lookup: CDR1 SGHTA, CDR2 FQGNSA. The CDR3 extends over 17 amino acids. CDR3 protein: CASSPRGAGGGYNEQFF. Here the CDR3 DNA reads TGTGCCAGCAGCCCCCGGGGAGCGGGGGGGGGTTACAATGAGCAGTTCTTC.

This chain connects TRBV27 to TRBJ2-3; D tentatively fits TRBD1 or TRBD2 (5 bases each). This CDR3 is 15 amino acids long. V gave up 6 bases and J gave up 0 bases, with 13 bases separating them. Germline V lookup: CDR1 MNHEY, CDR2 SMNVEV (reference sequence). This CDR3 reads CASSHPRDSTDTQYF. CDR3 coding DNA: TGTGCCAGCAGCCATCCCCGGGACAGCACAGATACGCAGTATTTT.

This rearrangement joins TRBV7-6 to TRBJ2-5; a weak D match, TRBD2 (6 bases). Per the germline V gene, CDR1 is SGHVS and CDR2 is FNYEAQ. V lost 2 bases and J lost 2, with 15 bases in between. This CDR3 region has 16 residues. The CDR3 here is CASSLRTRRAQETQYF. CDR3 sequence (DNA): TGTGCCAGCAGCTTACGAACCAGGAGGGCTCAAGAGACCCAGTACTTC.

The rearrangement uses TRBV11-3 and TRBJ2-2; no reliable D call. Germline CDR1 SGHNT, CDR2 YENEEA. This CDR3 contains 13 residues. V lost 4 bases and J 2 bases, leaving 5 bases between the germline ends. As DNA, the CDR3 is TGTGCCAGCAGCTCTTACAACACCGGGGAGCTGTTTTTT. Residues: CASSSYNTGELFF.

The chain joins TRBV28 to TRBJ1-2, with unresolved D. The ends were cut back, 11 bases at V and 7 bases at J, with 23 bases in the middle. CDR3 size: 14 residues. Germline values: CDR1 MDHEN, CDR2 SYDVKM. The CDR3 DNA reads TGTGCCTGTTGTACCTTTTACGGGAGGGTTGGCTACACCTTC. This sequence encodes CACCTFYGRVGYTF.

This clone has only a few counts. The V call is TRBV14, the J call TRBJ1-1; unclear D gene. Trimming took 3 bases from V and 5 from J, leaving 4 bases between them. The germline V gene has CDR1 SGHDN and CDR2 FVKESK. The CDR3 runs 11 residues. Here the CDR3 reads CASSQGTEAFF. CDR3 nucleotides: TGTGCCAGCAGCCAGGGAACTGAAGCTTTCTTT.

The chain uses TRBV7-9 and TRBJ1-1; D remains ambiguous. The CDR3 has 12 residues. Trimming left V 1 base short and J 4 bases short, with 4 bases between. Germline loops: CDR1 SEHNR, CDR2 FQNEAQ (reference sequence). DNA of the CDR3: TGTGCCAGCAGCTTAGGACCCACTGAAGCTTTCTTT. Translating gives CASSLGPTEAFF.

The rearrangement joins TRBV2 to TRBJ1-1; D not resolved. The CDR3 sequence is 12 residues long. Germline CDR1 is SNHLY and CDR2 is FYNNEI. V was cut by 8 bases and J by 0 bases, with 7 bases left in between. CDR3 residues: CASGPMNTEAFF. The CDR3 DNA sequence: TGTGCCAGCGGACCGATGAACACTGAAGCTTTCTTT.

The gene calls are TRBV29-1 and TRBJ2-1, with 11 bases matching TRBD2. The trim removed 6 bases at V and 0 bases at J, leaving 10 bases unmatched. Germline CDR1 and CDR2: SQVTM and ANQGSEA. There are 17 residues in the CDR3. The CDR3: CSVSGTSGYSSYNEQFF. The CDR3 coding sequence is TGCAGCGTCTCCGGGACTAGCGGATATAGCTCCTACAATGAGCAGTTCTTC.

With regard to this clone: One end of the junction does not line up with germline, which may come from a read error. CDR3 residues: CASSPTSEYSYNEQFF. DNA for the CDR3: TGTGCTAGCAGCCCTACTAGCGAATATTCCTACAATGAGCAGTTCTTC. This sequence joins TRBV7-7 and TRBJ2-1; 7 nucleotides align to TRBD2. The germline V gene encodes CDR1 SSHAT and CDR2 FNYEAQ (reference sequence). The CDR3 sequence is 16 residues long.

The chain uses TRBV4-1 and TRBJ2-7; D unresolved. The CDR3 spans 16 residues. V lost 1 base and J lost 4, with 17 bases in between. CDR1 and CDR2 from the germline V gene are MGHRA and YSYEKL. This chain's CDR3 is CASSQVLSAFAYEQYF. CDR3 coding DNA: TGCGCCAGCAGCCAAGTCCTTTCGGCCTTTGCATACGAGCAGTACTTC.

J is TRBJ2-7 and V is TRBV20-1; no definite D call. The germline V gene encodes CDR1 DFQATT and CDR2 SNEGSKA (reference sequence). This CDR3 spans 11 amino acids. V dropped 3 bases and J dropped 3 bases, with 6 bases sitting between them. The CDR3 sequence: CSASLGYEQYF. In nucleotides, the CDR3 is TGCAGTGCTAGTCTGGGCTACGAGCAGTACTTC.

The rearrangement uses TRBV6-5 and TRBJ2-7; 11 bases align to TRBD2. Germline V gene data show CDR1 as MNHEY and CDR2 as SVGAGI. This CDR3 has 14 amino acids. V shed 6 bases, J shed 9 bases, and the junction held 10 bases outside the gene matches. The CDR3 sequence: CASRKGLAGGGQYF. In DNA form, the CDR3 reads TGTGCCAGCAGGAAAGGACTAGCGGGTGGCGGGCAGTACTTC.

In DNA form, the CDR3 reads TGTGCCATCAGTGAGGGCCAAGGGGGGATCTATGAAAAACTGTTTTTT. Translation gives CAISEGQGGIYEKLFF. The rearrangement uses TRBV10-3 and TRBJ1-4; perhaps TRBD1 as D (6 bases). Per the germline V gene, CDR1 is ENHRY and CDR2 is SYGVKD. V gave up 2 bases and J gave up 6 bases, with 16 bases separating them. There are 16 residues in the CDR3.

This sequence joins TRBV7-9 and TRBJ2-5; D unresolved. Germline loops: CDR1 SEHNR, CDR2 FQNEAQ (reference sequence). The CDR3 runs 12 residues. Between the trimmed V and J ends, which lost 3 bases and 5 bases, there was a span of 7 bases. The CDR3 loop is CASSFFGETQYF. Here the CDR3 DNA reads TGTGCCAGCAGCTTTTTCGGCGAGACCCAGTACTTC.

The CDR3 DNA sequence: TGTGCCATCAGCTCCCCGGACTTGGACGAGCAGTACTTC. It is translated as CAISSPDLDEQYF. The chain employs TRBV10-3 and TRBJ2-7; maybe TRBD2 (5 bases). The CDR3 spans 13 residues. V lost 6 bases and J lost 5, with 14 bases in between. The germline gives CDR1 ENHRY, CDR2 SYGVKD.

The J gene is TRBJ1-4, the V gene TRBV28; the match to TRBD1 covers 9 bases. V lost 7 bases and J lost 7; bases outside the gene matches: 13. Germline values: CDR1 MDHEN, CDR2 SYDVKM. This CDR3 is built from 16 residues. The CDR3 DNA sequence: TGTGCCAGCACCCGATTAACAGGGGGCGAGGGTGAAAAACTGTTTTTT. Its translation: CASTRLTGGEGEKLFF.

Turning to this clone: In the same sample, other DNA sequences code for this CDR3. The chain links TRBV5-1 to TRBJ2-7, with a possible D match to TRBD2 (5 bases). CDR1 SGHRS and CDR2 YFSETQ come from the germline V gene. This CDR3 is built from 14 residues. The V end was cut by 0 bases, the J end by 0 bases, with 7 bases between. The CDR3 here is CASSLGRSSYEQYF. The CDR3 DNA follows: TGCGCCAGCAGCTTGGGGAGGAGCTCCTACGAGCAGTACTTC.

V and J are TRBV2 and TRBJ1-2; maybe TRBD1 (5 bases). Germline CDR1 reads SNHLY; CDR2 reads FYNNEI. The CDR3 is 15 residues long. Trimming shortened V by 1 base and J by 0 bases, and 9 bases separated the two germline ends. The CDR3 nucleotides read TGTGCCAGCAGTGAAGGACAGTCCCCTAACTATGGCTACACCTTC. This gives the protein CASSEGQSPNYGYTF.

The count of this clone is one. The rearrangement joins TRBV7-9 to TRBJ2-1, with D perhaps given as TRBD1 or TRBD2 (5 bases each). Trimming took off 5 bases at V and 4 bases at J, with 21 bases between the two ends. CDR3 length: 17 residues. Germline assignment: CDR1 SEHNR and CDR2 FQNEAQ (reference sequence). CDR3 protein: CASSPRDLGEKYNEQFF. In DNA form, the CDR3 reads TGTGCCAGCAGCCCTAGGGACCTAGGGGAGAAGTACAATGAGCAGTTCTTC.